The source of this TCR beta chain is a study of patients and donors after allogeneic stem cell transplantation. V trimming: 0 bases; J trimming: 5 bases; junction bases outside the gene matches: 2. This CDR3 region has 14 residues. Germline V lookup: CDR1 SGHRS, CDR2 YFSETQ. TCRdb recomputed calls from the RT-PCR reads with MiXCR, one row per CDR3 protein. The table lists roughly 200,000 distinct CDR3 sequences, approximately 41% of them singletons. The receptor comes from a human donor who was either an allogeneic HSCT recipient or a stem cell or donor lymphocyte infusion donor (not recorded which). It is not recorded whose cells these are; they may come from a transplant donor. The chain joins TRBV5-1 to TRBJ1-1; TRBD1 agrees at 9 bases. Material for sequencing was blood, either unsorted or a sorted T cell fraction (not recorded which). The CDR3 DNA is TGCGCCAGCAGCTTGGACAGGGGGCCAACTGAAGCTTTCTTT. It encodes CASSLDRGPTEAFF.